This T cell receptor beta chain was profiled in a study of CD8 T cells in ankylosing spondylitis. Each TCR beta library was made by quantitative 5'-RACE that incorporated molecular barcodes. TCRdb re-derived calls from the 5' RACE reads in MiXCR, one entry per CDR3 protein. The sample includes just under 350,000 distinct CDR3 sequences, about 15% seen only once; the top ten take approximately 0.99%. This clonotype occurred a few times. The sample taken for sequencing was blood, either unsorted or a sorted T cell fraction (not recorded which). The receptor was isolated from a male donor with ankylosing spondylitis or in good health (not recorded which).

The CDR3 loop is CASSRPGTGIKKEQFF. The CDR3 DNA follows: TGTGCCAGCAGCCGGCCCGGGACAGGGATTAAAAAAGAGCAGTTCTTC. The chain has TRBV7-2 and TRBJ2-1, with 9 bases matching TRBD1. The CDR3 has 16 residues. V lost 5 bases to trimming and J lost 10 bases; unmatched junction nucleotides: 15. Germline lookup yields CDR1 SGHTA and CDR2 FQGNSA. The full variable domain, with the rest looked up from reference TRBV7-2 and TRBJ2-1, is GAGVSQSPSNKVTEKGKDVELRCDPISGHTALYWYRQSLGQGLEFLIYFQGNSAPDKSGLPSDRFSAERTGGSVSTLTIQRTQQEDSAVYLCASSRPGTGIKKEQFFGPGTRLTVL.